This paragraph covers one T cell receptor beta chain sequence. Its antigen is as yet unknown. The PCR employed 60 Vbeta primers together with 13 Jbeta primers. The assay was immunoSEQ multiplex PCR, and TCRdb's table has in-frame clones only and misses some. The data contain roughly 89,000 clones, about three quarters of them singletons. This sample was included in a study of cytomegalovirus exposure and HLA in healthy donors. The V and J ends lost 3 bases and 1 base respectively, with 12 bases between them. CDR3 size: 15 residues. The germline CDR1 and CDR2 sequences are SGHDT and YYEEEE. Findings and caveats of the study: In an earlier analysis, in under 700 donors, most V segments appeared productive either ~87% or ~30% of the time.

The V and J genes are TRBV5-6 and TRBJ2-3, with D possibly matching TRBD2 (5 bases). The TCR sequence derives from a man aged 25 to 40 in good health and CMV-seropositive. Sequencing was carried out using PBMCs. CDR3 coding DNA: TGTGCCAGCAGCTACCCCCTCGGGGGCACAGATACGCAGTATTTT. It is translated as CASSYPLGGTDTQYF.